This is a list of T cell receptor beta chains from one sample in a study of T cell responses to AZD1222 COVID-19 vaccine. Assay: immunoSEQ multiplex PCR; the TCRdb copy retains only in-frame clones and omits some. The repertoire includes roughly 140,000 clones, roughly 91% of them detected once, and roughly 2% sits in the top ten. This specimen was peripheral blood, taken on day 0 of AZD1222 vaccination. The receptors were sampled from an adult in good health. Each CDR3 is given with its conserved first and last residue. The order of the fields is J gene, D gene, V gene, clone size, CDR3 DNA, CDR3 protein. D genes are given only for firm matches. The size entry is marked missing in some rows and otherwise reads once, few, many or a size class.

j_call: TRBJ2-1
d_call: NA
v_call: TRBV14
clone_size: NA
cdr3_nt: TGTGCCAGCAGCACCCTGGGGGCGGGAGTCTCCTACAATGAGCAGTTCTTC
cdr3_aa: CASSTLGAGVSYNEQFF

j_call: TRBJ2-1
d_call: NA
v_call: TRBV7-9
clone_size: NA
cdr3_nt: TGTGCCAGCAGCTTCGAGGTTTTAACAGGGCAATTCTTC
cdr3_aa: CASSFEVLTGQFF

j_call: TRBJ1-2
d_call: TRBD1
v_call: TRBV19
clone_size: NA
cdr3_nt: TGTGCCAGTAGTTCGGACAGGGGAGGAGGAGGCTACACCTTC
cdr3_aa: CASSSDRGGGGYTF

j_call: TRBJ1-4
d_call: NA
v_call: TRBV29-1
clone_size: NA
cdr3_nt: TGCAGCGTTGCCCGAAATGAAAAACTGTTTTTT
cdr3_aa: CSVARNEKLFF

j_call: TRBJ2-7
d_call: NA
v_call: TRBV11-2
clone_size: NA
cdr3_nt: TGTGCCAGCAGCCCCACAGGTTCCTCCTACGAGCAGTACTTC
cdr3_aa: CASSPTGSSYEQYF

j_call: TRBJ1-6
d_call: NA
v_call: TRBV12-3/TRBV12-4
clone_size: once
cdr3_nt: TGTGCCAGCAGTTTCTTCGCCTCACCCCTCCACTTT
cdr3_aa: CASSFFASPLHF

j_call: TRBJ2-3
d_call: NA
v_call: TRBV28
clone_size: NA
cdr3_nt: TGTGCCAGCAGTTCTTTACTAAATCCCACAGATACGCAGTATTTT
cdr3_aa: CASSSLLNPTDTQYF

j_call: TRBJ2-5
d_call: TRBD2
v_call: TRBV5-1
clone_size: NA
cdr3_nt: TGCGCCAGCAGCTTGCTTCCGGGGGGAAGAGAGACCCAGTACTTC
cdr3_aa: CASSLLPGGRETQYF

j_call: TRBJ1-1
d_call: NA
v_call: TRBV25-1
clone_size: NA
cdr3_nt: TGTGCCAGCAACCCGCCGGCAGGGGACACTGAAGCTTTCTTT
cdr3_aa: CASNPPAGDTEAFF

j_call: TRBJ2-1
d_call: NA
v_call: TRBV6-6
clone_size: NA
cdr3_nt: TGTGCCAGCAGACCATTTACCGGGAACTACAATGAGCAGTTCTTC
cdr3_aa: CASRPFTGNYNEQFF

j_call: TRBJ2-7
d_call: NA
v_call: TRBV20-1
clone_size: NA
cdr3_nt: TGCAGTGCTAGATTCAGGGGCGAGCAGTACTTC
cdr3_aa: CSARFRGEQYF

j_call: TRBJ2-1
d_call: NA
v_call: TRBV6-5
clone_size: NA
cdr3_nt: TGTGCCAGCAGTCAGCACTCCAACACTGAGCAGTTCTTC
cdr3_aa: CASSQHSNTEQFF

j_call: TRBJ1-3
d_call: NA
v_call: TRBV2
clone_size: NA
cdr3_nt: TGTGCCAGCAGTGACCCTACCTGGGGGGCGGGAGGAAACACCATATATTTT
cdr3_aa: CASSDPTWGAGGNTIYF

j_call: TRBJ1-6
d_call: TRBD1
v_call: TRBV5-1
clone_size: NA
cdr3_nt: TGCGCCAGCAGAAATGACAGGGCTAATTCACCCCTCCACTTT
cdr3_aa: CASRNDRANSPLHF